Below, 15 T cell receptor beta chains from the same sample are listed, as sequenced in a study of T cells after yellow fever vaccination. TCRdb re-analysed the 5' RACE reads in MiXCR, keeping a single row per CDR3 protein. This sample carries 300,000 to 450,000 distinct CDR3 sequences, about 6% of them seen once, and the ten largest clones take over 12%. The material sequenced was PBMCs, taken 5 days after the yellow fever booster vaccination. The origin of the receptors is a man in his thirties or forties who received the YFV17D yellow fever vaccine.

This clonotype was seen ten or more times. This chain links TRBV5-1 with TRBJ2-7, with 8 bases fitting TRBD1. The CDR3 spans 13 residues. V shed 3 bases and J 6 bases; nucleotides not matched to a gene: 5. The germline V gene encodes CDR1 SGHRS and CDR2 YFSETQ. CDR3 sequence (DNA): TGCGCCAGCAGCTATGGACAGGGAGGCGAGCAGTACTTC. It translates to CASSYGQGGEQYF.

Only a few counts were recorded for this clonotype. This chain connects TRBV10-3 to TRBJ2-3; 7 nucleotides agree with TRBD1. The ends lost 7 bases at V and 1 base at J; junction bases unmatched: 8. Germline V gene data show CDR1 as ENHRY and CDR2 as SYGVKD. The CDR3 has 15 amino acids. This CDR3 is CAITNNRGGTDTQYF. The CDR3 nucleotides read TGTGCCATCACCAACAACAGGGGTGGCACAGATACGCAGTATTTT.

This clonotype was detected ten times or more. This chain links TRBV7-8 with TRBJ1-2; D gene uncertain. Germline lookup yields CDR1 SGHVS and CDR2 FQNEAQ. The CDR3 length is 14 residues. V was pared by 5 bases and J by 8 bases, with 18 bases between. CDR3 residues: CASSPRFSWGGYTF. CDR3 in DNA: TGTGCCAGCAGCCCCCGGTTTAGCTGGGGAGGCTACACCTTC.

CDR3 loop: CASSQGTAEKLFF. The CDR3 DNA sequence: TGTGCCAGCAGCCAGGGGACAGCCGAAAAACTGTTTTTT. The genes are TRBV14 and TRBJ1-4; 7 bases are shared with TRBD1. CDR3 length: 13 amino acids. Trimming took 3 bases from V and 8 from J; bases not matched to a gene: 3. The germline V gene has CDR1 SGHDN and CDR2 FVKESK.

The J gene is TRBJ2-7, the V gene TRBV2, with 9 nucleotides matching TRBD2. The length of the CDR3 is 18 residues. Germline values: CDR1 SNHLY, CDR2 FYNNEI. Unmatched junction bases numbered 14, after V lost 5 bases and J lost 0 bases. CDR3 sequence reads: CASSLGVAGGTFSYEQYF. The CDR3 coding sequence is TGTGCCAGCAGTTTAGGGGTGGCGGGAGGGACTTTCTCCTACGAGCAGTACTTC.

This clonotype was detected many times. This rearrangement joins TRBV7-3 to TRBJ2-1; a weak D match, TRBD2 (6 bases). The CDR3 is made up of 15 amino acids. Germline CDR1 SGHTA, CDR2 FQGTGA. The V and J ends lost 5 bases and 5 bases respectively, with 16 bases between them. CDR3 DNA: TGTGCCAGCAGCCTGACAAGGACTAAAAACAATGAGCAGTTCTTC. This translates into CASSLTRTKNNEQFF.

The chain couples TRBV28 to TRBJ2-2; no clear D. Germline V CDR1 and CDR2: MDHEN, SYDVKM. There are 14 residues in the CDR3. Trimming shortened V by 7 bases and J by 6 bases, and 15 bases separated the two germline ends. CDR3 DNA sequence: TGTGCCAGCATCTCCGGGTCCATGCCCGGGGAGCTGTTTTTT. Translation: CASISGSMPGELFF.

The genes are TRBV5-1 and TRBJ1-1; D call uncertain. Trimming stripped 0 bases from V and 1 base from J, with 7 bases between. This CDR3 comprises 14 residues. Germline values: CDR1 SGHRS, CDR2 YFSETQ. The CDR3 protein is CASSLGEWNTEAFF. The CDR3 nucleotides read TGCGCCAGCAGCTTGGGGGAGTGGAACACTGAAGCTTTCTTT.

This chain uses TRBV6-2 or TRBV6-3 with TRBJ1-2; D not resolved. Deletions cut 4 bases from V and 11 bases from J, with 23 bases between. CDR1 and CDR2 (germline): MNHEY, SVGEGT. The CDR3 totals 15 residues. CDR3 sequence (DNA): TGTGCCAGCAGTTTCGAAGGACGGAGCCGCGTTAAATACACCTTC. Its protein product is CASSFEGRSRVKYTF.

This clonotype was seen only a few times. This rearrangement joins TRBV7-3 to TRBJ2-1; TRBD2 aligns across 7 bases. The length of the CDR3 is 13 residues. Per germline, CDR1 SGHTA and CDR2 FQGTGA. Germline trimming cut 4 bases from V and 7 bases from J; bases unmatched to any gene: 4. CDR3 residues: CASSYERENEQFF. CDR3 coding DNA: TGTGCCAGCAGCTACGAGCGGGAAAATGAGCAGTTCTTC.

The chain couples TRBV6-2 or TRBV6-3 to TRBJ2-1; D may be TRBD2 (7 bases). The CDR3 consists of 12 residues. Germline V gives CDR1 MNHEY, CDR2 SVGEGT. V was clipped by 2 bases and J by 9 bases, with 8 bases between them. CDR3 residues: CASSYAGAEQFF. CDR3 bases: TGTGCCAGCAGTTACGCGGGGGCTGAGCAGTTCTTC.

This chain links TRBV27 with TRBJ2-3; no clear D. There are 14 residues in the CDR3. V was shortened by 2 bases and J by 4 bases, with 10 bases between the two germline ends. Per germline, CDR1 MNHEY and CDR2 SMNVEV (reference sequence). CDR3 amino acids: CASSLGPGADTQYF. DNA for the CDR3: TGTGCCAGCAGTTTAGGCCCAGGCGCAGATACGCAGTATTTT.

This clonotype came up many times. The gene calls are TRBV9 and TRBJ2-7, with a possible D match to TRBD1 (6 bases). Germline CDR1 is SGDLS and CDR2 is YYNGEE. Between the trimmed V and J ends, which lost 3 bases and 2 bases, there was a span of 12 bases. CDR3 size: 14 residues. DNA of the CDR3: TGTGCCAGCAGCGACAGGGTCGCACCCTACGAGCAGTACTTC. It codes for CASSDRVAPYEQYF.

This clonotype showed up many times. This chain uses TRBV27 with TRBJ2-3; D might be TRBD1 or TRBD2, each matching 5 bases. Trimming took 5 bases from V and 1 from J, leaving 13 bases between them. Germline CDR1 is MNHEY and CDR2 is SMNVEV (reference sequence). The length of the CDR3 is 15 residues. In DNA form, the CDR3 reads TGTGCCAGCAGTGGGGGTCTAGTAGGCACAGATACGCAGTATTTT. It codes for CASSGGLVGTDTQYF.

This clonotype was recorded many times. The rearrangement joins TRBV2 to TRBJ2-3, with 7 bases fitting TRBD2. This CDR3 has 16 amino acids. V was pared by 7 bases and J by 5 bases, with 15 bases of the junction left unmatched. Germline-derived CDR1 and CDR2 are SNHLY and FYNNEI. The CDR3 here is CASTKRAASGGDTQYF. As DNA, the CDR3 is TGTGCCAGCACAAAAAGGGCGGCTAGCGGTGGAGATACGCAGTATTTT.